This is a list of T cell receptor beta chains from one sample in a study of OX40 agonist ivuxolimab in advanced cancers. Clones were read by immunoSEQ multiplex PCR, and TCRdb kept only the in-frame ones, dropping some. This sample has about 83,000 clones, with roughly 85% found just once. The source was CD4+ or CD8+ T cells sorted from blood, collected in a trial of the OX40 agonist ivuxolimab. The receptors come from an adult with an advanced solid tumor such as melanoma, head and neck, liver or kidney cancer. CDR3s include the opening cysteine and the closing phenylalanine or tryptophan. Fields, in order: D gene, clone size, J gene, V gene, CDR3 protein, CDR3 DNA. The D gene is left open where the match is weak. Part of the rows lack a size; the others show once, few, many or a class for expanded clones.

d_gene: .
abundance: .
j_gene: TRBJ2-3
v_gene: TRBV7-2
CDR3aa: CASSFDTQYF
CDR3nt: TGTGCCAGCAGCTTCGATACGCAGTATTTT

d_gene: TRBD1
abundance: .
j_gene: TRBJ2-7
v_gene: TRBV7-8
CDR3aa: CASSLAPGTGYEQYF
CDR3nt: TGTGCCAGCAGCTTAGCCCCCGGGACAGGCTACGAGCAGTACTTC

d_gene: .
abundance: .
j_gene: TRBJ1-5
v_gene: TRBV18
CDR3aa: CASSPDGRNQPQHF
CDR3nt: TGTGCCAGCTCACCGGATGGGAGAAATCAGCCCCAGCATTTT

d_gene: TRBD1
abundance: .
j_gene: TRBJ1-2
v_gene: TRBV5-1
CDR3aa: CASGQGNGYTF
CDR3nt: TGCGCCAGCGGACAGGGTAATGGGTACACCTTC

d_gene: TRBD1
abundance: .
j_gene: TRBJ2-5
v_gene: TRBV7-2
CDR3aa: CASSGRTGSPETQYF
CDR3nt: TGTGCCAGCAGCGGAAGGACAGGGTCCCCAGAGACCCAGTACTTC

d_gene: .
abundance: .
j_gene: TRBJ2-5
v_gene: TRBV27
CDR3aa: CASSLGGGGLETQYF
CDR3nt: TGTGCCAGCAGTTTAGGAGGCGGGGGCTTGGAGACCCAGTACTTC

d_gene: TRBD1
abundance: .
j_gene: TRBJ1-2
v_gene: TRBV19
CDR3aa: CASSFYQGADYGYTF
CDR3nt: TGTGCCAGTAGTTTTTACCAGGGGGCAGACTATGGCTACACCTTC

d_gene: TRBD1
abundance: .
j_gene: TRBJ2-3
v_gene: TRBV30
CDR3aa: CAWGTGGSTDTQYF
CDR3nt: TGTGCCTGGGGGACAGGGGGTAGCACAGATACGCAGTATTTT

d_gene: .
abundance: .
j_gene: TRBJ2-7
v_gene: TRBV5-1
CDR3aa: CASSLASGDNEQYF
CDR3nt: TGCGCCAGCAGCTTGGCTTCAGGGGACAACGAGCAGTACTTC

d_gene: TRBD2
abundance: .
j_gene: TRBJ2-5
v_gene: TRBV6-1
CDR3aa: CASSAVAGGLETQYF
CDR3nt: TGTGCCAGCAGTGCAGTAGCGGGGGGGCTGGAGACCCAGTACTTC

d_gene: .
abundance: .
j_gene: TRBJ1-5
v_gene: TRBV18
CDR3aa: CASSPPSSTANQPQHF
CDR3nt: TGTGCCAGCTCACCACCAAGTAGCACAGCAAATCAGCCCCAGCATTTT

d_gene: .
abundance: .
j_gene: TRBJ2-7
v_gene: TRBV7-8
CDR3aa: CASSLTGSSYEQYF
CDR3nt: TGTGCCAGCAGCTTAACAGGGTCGTCCTACGAGCAGTACTTC

d_gene: .
abundance: .
j_gene: TRBJ2-7
v_gene: TRBV27
CDR3aa: CASSPLRGSYEQYF
CDR3nt: TGTGCCAGCAGTCCCCTTAGGGGCTCCTACGAGCAGTACTTC

d_gene: TRBD2
abundance: .
j_gene: TRBJ2-3
v_gene: TRBV5-6
CDR3aa: CASSLGPSGGTDTQYF
CDR3nt: TGTGCCAGCAGCTTGGGACCTAGCGGGGGTACAGATACGCAGTATTTT

d_gene: TRBD1
abundance: once
j_gene: TRBJ1-5
v_gene: TRBV10-3
CDR3aa: CAISRNLDRGGQPQHF
CDR3nt: TGTGCCATCAGTAGGAACCTAGACAGGGGCGGACAGCCCCAGCATTTT

d_gene: TRBD1
abundance: .
j_gene: TRBJ1-6
v_gene: TRBV27
CDR3aa: CASSDPDRDNSPLHF
CDR3nt: TGTGCCAGCAGTGACCCGGACAGGGACAATTCACCCCTCCACTTT

d_gene: .
abundance: .
j_gene: TRBJ2-2
v_gene: TRBV7-6
CDR3aa: CASSLVASPPPGELFF
CDR3nt: TGTGCCAGCAGCTTAGTTGCGAGCCCTCCGCCCGGGGAGCTGTTTTTT

d_gene: .
abundance: .
j_gene: TRBJ2-5
v_gene: TRBV5-1
CDR3aa: CASSPTSETQYF
CDR3nt: TGCGCCAGCAGCCCTACTAGCGAGACCCAGTACTTC

d_gene: TRBD1
abundance: .
j_gene: TRBJ1-1
v_gene: TRBV5-1
CDR3aa: CASSITLQGASTEAFF
CDR3nt: TGCGCCAGCAGCATCACCCTACAGGGGGCGTCCACTGAAGCTTTCTTT

d_gene: TRBD1
abundance: .
j_gene: TRBJ2-1
v_gene: TRBV5-1
CDR3aa: CASSLEGLGQGLGEQFF
CDR3nt: TGCGCCAGCAGCTTGGAGGGGTTGGGACAGGGTCTCGGTGAGCAGTTCTTC

d_gene: .
abundance: .
j_gene: TRBJ1-6
v_gene: TRBV25-1
CDR3aa: CASSQTPPNSPLHF
CDR3nt: TGTGCCAGCAGTCAAACCCCGCCTAATTCACCCCTCCACTTT

d_gene: .
abundance: .
j_gene: TRBJ2-1
v_gene: TRBV14
CDR3aa: CASSQVSQNNEQFF
CDR3nt: TGTGCCAGCAGCCAAGTAAGCCAGAACAATGAGCAGTTCTTC

d_gene: TRBD2
abundance: .
j_gene: TRBJ2-5
v_gene: TRBV5-4
CDR3aa: CASSRGQRGVQETQYF
CDR3nt: TGTGCCAGCAGCCGGGGCCAGCGGGGGGTTCAAGAGACCCAGTACTTC

d_gene: .
abundance: .
j_gene: TRBJ2-1
v_gene: TRBV6-1
CDR3aa: CASRGMGFYNEQFF
CDR3nt: TGTGCCAGCAGGGGCATGGGCTTTTACAATGAGCAGTTCTTC

d_gene: TRBD2
abundance: .
j_gene: TRBJ2-7
v_gene: TRBV10-3
CDR3aa: CAISPGLELREQYF
CDR3nt: TGTGCCATCAGTCCGGGACTAGAGCTCCGCGAGCAGTACTTC

d_gene: .
abundance: .
j_gene: TRBJ1-4
v_gene: TRBV21-1
CDR3aa: CASSPPPGQLNEKLFF
CDR3nt: TGTGCCAGCAGCCCCCCACCCGGACAACTTAATGAAAAACTGTTTTTT

d_gene: TRBD2
abundance: .
j_gene: TRBJ2-3
v_gene: TRBV5-1
CDR3aa: CASSLEAGGLGTQYF
CDR3nt: TGCGCCAGCAGCTTGGAAGCGGGGGGGTTAGGTACGCAGTATTTT

d_gene: TRBD1
abundance: .
j_gene: TRBJ2-1
v_gene: TRBV9
CDR3aa: CASSRRQGDAVASTGNEQFF
CDR3nt: TGTGCCAGCAGCCGCAGACAGGGGGATGCGGTTGCCTCTACGGGGAATGAGCAGTTCTTC

d_gene: TRBD1
abundance: .
j_gene: TRBJ2-7
v_gene: TRBV18
CDR3aa: CASSTMGQGDEQYF
CDR3nt: TGTGCCAGCTCGACTATGGGACAGGGGGACGAGCAGTACTTC

d_gene: TRBD1
abundance: .
j_gene: TRBJ1-1
v_gene: TRBV7-6
CDR3aa: CASSLTGGDGNTEAFF
CDR3nt: TGTGCCAGCAGCTTGACAGGGGGAGACGGGAACACTGAAGCTTTCTTT

d_gene: .
abundance: once
j_gene: TRBJ1-1
v_gene: TRBV6-1
CDR3aa: CASTQGRDTEAFF
CDR3nt: TGTGCCAGCACTCAGGGGAGGGACACTGAAGCTTTCTTT

d_gene: .
abundance: once
j_gene: TRBJ1-2
v_gene: TRBV16
CDR3aa: CASSQRDQGSYTF
CDR3nt: TGTGCCAGCAGCCAGAGGGACCAAGGGAGCTACACCTTC

d_gene: TRBD1
abundance: .
j_gene: TRBJ1-2
v_gene: TRBV7-2
CDR3aa: CASSFGQGMYYGYTF
CDR3nt: TGTGCCAGCAGCTTTGGACAGGGGATGTACTATGGCTACACCTTC

d_gene: .
abundance: .
j_gene: TRBJ2-6
v_gene: TRBV2
CDR3aa: CASSEAGDSGANVLTF
CDR3nt: TGTGCCAGCAGTGAAGCGGGGGACTCTGGGGCCAACGTCCTGACTTTC

d_gene: TRBD1
abundance: .
j_gene: TRBJ1-2
v_gene: TRBV6-1
CDR3aa: CASSVGGTATYGYTF
CDR3nt: TGTGCCAGCAGTGTCGGGGGGACAGCCACCTATGGCTACACCTTC

d_gene: TRBD2
abundance: .
j_gene: TRBJ2-3
v_gene: TRBV5-1
CDR3aa: CASSLGLAGGPSTDTQYF
CDR3nt: TGCGCCAGCAGCTTGGGACTAGCGGGGGGGCCTAGCACAGATACGCAGTATTTT

d_gene: .
abundance: once
j_gene: TRBJ1-1
v_gene: TRBV7-2
CDR3aa: CASSLATFMNTEAFF
CDR3nt: TGTGCCAGCAGCTTAGCGACTTTTATGAACACTGAAGCTTTCTTT

d_gene: TRBD1
abundance: .
j_gene: TRBJ1-5
v_gene: TRBV18
CDR3aa: CASSRQGQPQHF
CDR3nt: TGTGCCAGCTCCCGACAGGGGCAGCCCCAGCATTTT

d_gene: TRBD1
abundance: .
j_gene: TRBJ2-2
v_gene: TRBV29-1
CDR3aa: CSVGRDRADSGELFF
CDR3nt: TGCAGCGTTGGCCGGGACAGGGCCGATTCCGGGGAGCTGTTTTTT

d_gene: TRBD1
abundance: .
j_gene: TRBJ2-7
v_gene: TRBV30
CDR3aa: CAWSDGQGKTYEQYF
CDR3nt: TGTGCCTGGAGCGACGGACAGGGAAAAACCTACGAGCAGTACTTC

d_gene: TRBD2
abundance: .
j_gene: TRBJ2-1
v_gene: TRBV7-8
CDR3aa: CASSSGLAGDNEQFF
CDR3nt: TGTGCCAGCAGCTCAGGACTAGCGGGGGACAATGAGCAGTTCTTC

d_gene: .
abundance: .
j_gene: TRBJ2-1
v_gene: TRBV7-2
CDR3aa: CASSLDPGISEQFF
CDR3nt: TGTGCCAGCAGCTTAGATCCGGGTATCAGTGAGCAGTTCTTC

d_gene: .
abundance: .
j_gene: TRBJ1-4
v_gene: TRBV5-1
CDR3aa: CASSLGASATSEKLFF
CDR3nt: TGCGCCAGCAGCTTGGGGGCCAGCGCGACATCTGAAAAACTGTTTTTT